The rows below give T cell receptor beta chains drawn from one sample of a study of early stage breast cancer tumors. Sequencing used immunoSEQ multiplex PCR; TCRdb keeps in-frame clones, though not all of them. The sample includes tens of thousands of clones, 85% to 95% of them seen just once. Sequencing was done on a sample of blood. All receptors derive from a person between 70 and 80 years old with breast cancer. Both conserved end residues are part of each CDR3. The D gene is left open where the match is weak. Only some rows state a clone size, as once, few, many or a class for expanded clones.

j_call	clone_size	v_call	d_call	cdr3_aa	cdr3_nt
TRBJ2-1	-	TRBV10-1	-	CASSDTYNEQFF	TGCGCCAGCAGTGATACCTACAATGAGCAGTTCTTC
TRBJ1-2	-	TRBV15	TRBD1	CATSRGQRDYYGYTF	TGTGCCACCAGCAGGGGACAGAGGGATTACTATGGCTACACCTTC
TRBJ1-1	-	TRBV30	-	CAWRRTNTEAFF	TGTGCCTGGAGAAGGACAAACACTGAAGCTTTCTTT
TRBJ2-2	-	TRBV7-9	TRBD2	CASSPSGGAMNTGELFF	TGTGCCAGCAGCCCAAGCGGGGGGGCCATGAACACCGGGGAGCTGTTTTTT
TRBJ2-7	-	TRBV19	TRBD1	CASSTQTGTGGVSYEQYF	TGTGCCAGTAGTACGCAAACCGGGACAGGGGGCGTCTCCTACGAGCAGTACTTC
TRBJ2-1	-	TRBV11-2	TRBD2	CASSPDQRGSNEQFF	TGTGCCAGCAGCCCCGATCAGCGGGGATCCAATGAGCAGTTCTTC
TRBJ2-3	-	TRBV28	TRBD2	CASVASGSVDTQYF	TGTGCCAGCGTGGCTAGCGGGAGTGTGGATACGCAGTATTTT
TRBJ1-1	few	TRBV29-1	TRBD1	CSVYRGPDTEAFF	TGCAGCGTTTACAGGGGGCCAGACACTGAAGCTTTCTTT
TRBJ1-5	-	TRBV7-2	-	CASSFGGGGQPQHF	TGTGCCAGCAGCTTTGGGGGAGGAGGTCAGCCCCAGCATTTT
TRBJ2-1	-	TRBV29-1	-	CSVEVYNEQFF	TGCAGCGTTGAAGTATACAATGAGCAGTTCTTC
TRBJ1-1	once	TRBV2	TRBD1	CASSALQGLNTEAFF	TGTGCCAGCAGTGCCTTACAGGGGTTGAACACTGAAGCTTTCTTT
TRBJ2-7	-	TRBV7-8	-	CASSSQGIYEQYF	TGTGCCAGCAGCTCCCAGGGGATCTACGAGCAGTACTTC
TRBJ2-7	-	TRBV10-1	TRBD2	CASSGGGQSSYEQYF	TGCGCCAGCAGTGGGGGAGGGCAGAGCTCCTACGAGCAGTACTTC
TRBJ1-5	-	TRBV9	-	CASSVGWGGQPQHF	TGTGCCAGCAGCGTTGGGTGGGGGGGCCAGCCCCAGCATTTT
TRBJ2-7	-	TRBV10-2	-	CASSVRHHYEQYF	TGCGCCAGCAGTGTGCGGCACCACTACGAGCAGTACTTC
TRBJ1-1	-	TRBV6-1	-	CASSELIKTGLNTEAFF	TGTGCCAGCAGTGAACTGATAAAAACAGGGCTGAACACTGAAGCTTTCTTT
TRBJ1-3	-	TRBV19	-	CASSSTGHSSGNTIYF	TGTGCCAGTAGTTCAACGGGACACAGTTCTGGAAACACCATATATTTT
TRBJ2-7	-	TRBV5-1	-	CASSLTGLPTYEQYF	TGCGCCAGCAGCTTGACCGGACTACCCACCTACGAGCAGTACTTC
TRBJ2-7	-	TRBV2	-	CASSDGGNYEQYF	TGTGCCAGCAGTGATGGGGGGAACTACGAGCAGTACTTC
TRBJ2-1	-	TRBV9	-	CASEGDEQFF	TGTGCCAGCGAGGGGGATGAGCAGTTCTTC
TRBJ1-2	-	TRBV28	TRBD1	CAIVDRNYGYTF	TGTGCCATCGTGGACAGGAACTACGGCTACACCTTC